A selection of T cell receptor beta chains follows, all from one sample in a study of radiotherapy plus CTLA-4 blockade in lung cancer. Generated by immunoSEQ multiplex PCR, the TCRdb table keeps only in-frame clones and is missing some. Here the sample spans about 120,000 clones, about four fifths being singletons. The source material was peripheral blood, sampled from a patient treated with radiotherapy plus ipilimumab. The origin of the receptors is a human donor with non-small cell lung cancer who had a partial response to radiotherapy plus ipilimumab. Both conserved end residues are part of each CDR3. Fields, in order: CDR3 length, V gene, clone size, J gene, D gene, CDR3 protein, CDR3 DNA. A D gene is named only where the DNA matches it firmly. Where a row states a size, it is once, few, many or the class of an expanded clone; other rows omit it.

length: 16
V: TRBV6-4
size: few
J: TRBJ1-2
D: NA
CDR3: CASSGVTQGRGVGYTF
DNA: TGTGCCAGCAGCGGGGTAACCCAGGGGCGAGGTGTCGGCTACACCTTC

length: 16
V: TRBV7-2
size: NA
J: TRBJ2-7
D: TRBD1
CDR3: CASSPLGRTGDYEQYF
DNA: TGTGCCAGCAGCCCCCTAGGTAGGACAGGAGACTACGAGCAGTACTTC

length: 14
V: TRBV6-1
size: NA
J: TRBJ2-1
D: NA
CDR3: CASSALRGRNEQFF
DNA: TGTGCCAGCAGTGCACTCCGGGGGAGGAATGAGCAGTTCTTC

length: 13
V: TRBV30
size: NA
J: TRBJ1-5
D: NA
CDR3: CAWSVRVEQPQHF
DNA: TGTGCCTGGAGTGTACGGGTAGAGCAGCCCCAGCATTTT

length: 16
V: TRBV19
size: NA
J: TRBJ1-2
D: TRBD1
CDR3: CASTHLDRSPLYGYTF
DNA: TGTGCCAGTACCCACCTGGACAGGTCCCCACTCTATGGCTACACCTTC

length: 14
V: TRBV5-6
size: NA
J: TRBJ2-1
D: NA
CDR3: CASRTQGNYNEQFF
DNA: TGTGCCAGCAGGACCCAGGGTAACTACAATGAGCAGTTCTTC

length: 13
V: TRBV19
size: few
J: TRBJ2-2
D: NA
CDR3: CASRRGHTGELFF
DNA: TGTGCCAGTAGGCGCGGCCACACCGGGGAGCTGTTTTTT

length: 15
V: TRBV4-2
size: NA
J: TRBJ1-1
D: NA
CDR3: CASSLGDTTNTEAFF
DNA: TGTGCCAGCAGCCTTGGCGACACCACGAACACTGAAGCTTTCTTT

length: 15
V: TRBV9
size: NA
J: TRBJ2-3
D: TRBD2
CDR3: CASSGDSGSGDTQYF
DNA: TGTGCCAGCAGCGGAGATAGCGGGAGCGGAGATACGCAGTATTTT

length: 18
V: TRBV19
size: NA
J: TRBJ2-7
D: NA
CDR3: CASSISVLGLAELYEQYF
DNA: NA

length: 13
V: TRBV11-2
size: once
J: TRBJ1-1
D: NA
CDR3: CASSLSMNTEAFF
DNA: TGTGCCAGCAGCTTATCAATGAACACTGAAGCTTTCTTT

length: 16
V: TRBV11-2
size: NA
J: TRBJ2-1
D: NA
CDR3: CASSLVPADSYNEQFF
DNA: TGTGCCAGCAGCTTAGTCCCGGCGGACTCCTACAATGAGCAGTTCTTC

length: 15
V: TRBV9
size: NA
J: TRBJ1-5
D: NA
CDR3: CASSVAGQSNQPQHF
DNA: TGTGCCAGCAGCGTAGCTGGACAGAGCAATCAGCCCCAGCATTTT

length: 12
V: TRBV7-2
size: NA
J: TRBJ2-2
D: TRBD1
CDR3: CASSPRGQGLFF
DNA: TGTGCCAGCAGCCCACGGGGACAGGGGCTGTTTTTT

length: 15
V: TRBV2
size: once
J: TRBJ1-3
D: NA
CDR3: CASSEGLFGGNTIYF
DNA: TGTGCCAGCAGTGAAGGGTTATTCGGTGGAAACACCATATATTTT

length: 15
V: TRBV28
size: NA
J: TRBJ1-1
D: TRBD1
CDR3: CASSLGTGGVTEAFF
DNA: TGTGCCAGCAGTTTGGGGACAGGGGGTGTCACTGAAGCTTTCTTT

length: 12
V: TRBV6-1
size: NA
J: TRBJ2-5
D: NA
CDR3: CASSVSRETQYF
DNA: TGTGCCAGCAGTGTTTCCCGGGAGACCCAGTACTTC

length: 16
V: TRBV6-6
size: NA
J: TRBJ2-5
D: TRBD2
CDR3: CASRIGTSGRGETQYF
DNA: TGTGCCAGCAGAATCGGGACTAGCGGGAGAGGGGAGACCCAGTACTTC